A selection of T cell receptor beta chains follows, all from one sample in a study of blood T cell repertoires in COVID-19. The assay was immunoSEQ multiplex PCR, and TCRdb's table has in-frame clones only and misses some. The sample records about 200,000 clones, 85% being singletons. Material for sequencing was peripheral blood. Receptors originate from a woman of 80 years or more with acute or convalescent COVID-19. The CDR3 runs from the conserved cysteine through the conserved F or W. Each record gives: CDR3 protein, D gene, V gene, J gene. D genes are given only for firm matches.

CDR3aa: CASSLAPGQGFMYYEQYF
d_gene: TRBD1
v_gene: TRBV5-1
j_gene: TRBJ2-7

CDR3aa: CASSEAELAGKPAQYF
d_gene: TRBD2
v_gene: TRBV6-1
j_gene: TRBJ2-7

CDR3aa: CAWGAFLNTEAFF
d_gene: NA
v_gene: TRBV30
j_gene: TRBJ1-1

CDR3aa: CAWSVLAQQPQHF
d_gene: NA
v_gene: TRBV30
j_gene: TRBJ1-5

CDR3aa: CSAKGGEETQYF
d_gene: NA
v_gene: TRBV29-1
j_gene: TRBJ2-5

CDR3aa: CASSRDRGGTGELFF
d_gene: TRBD1
v_gene: TRBV2
j_gene: TRBJ2-2

CDR3aa: CASSDLAVPYEQYF
d_gene: TRBD2
v_gene: TRBV3-1/TRBV3-2
j_gene: TRBJ2-7

CDR3aa: CATSLSGEQFF
d_gene: NA
v_gene: TRBV24-1
j_gene: TRBJ2-1

CDR3aa: CASSVSRERSYNEQFF
d_gene: NA
v_gene: TRBV9
j_gene: TRBJ2-1

CDR3aa: CASSLWRDFNTGELFF
d_gene: NA
v_gene: TRBV28
j_gene: TRBJ2-2

CDR3aa: CASSPRSGANVLTF
d_gene: NA
v_gene: TRBV2
j_gene: TRBJ2-6

CDR3aa: CASRLAGVGGETQYF
d_gene: TRBD2
v_gene: TRBV7-2
j_gene: TRBJ2-5

CDR3aa: CATSDGVGKLFF
d_gene: NA
v_gene: TRBV24-1
j_gene: TRBJ1-4

CDR3aa: CASSLSIDQPQHF
d_gene: NA
v_gene: TRBV27
j_gene: TRBJ1-5